Presented here are 13 T cell receptor beta chains from one specimen sequenced in a study of cytomegalovirus exposure and HLA in healthy donors. With 60 Vbeta and 13 Jbeta primers, the PCR was carried out. The protocol was immunoSEQ multiplex PCR, while the TCRdb copy is restricted to in-frame clones and leaves out a portion. Here the sample spans roughly 150,000 clones, over 75% being singletons. Sequences were obtained from PBMCs. These receptors originate from a female donor in good health and CMV-seronegative.

This clone was counted between two and nine times. The chain couples TRBV5-1 to TRBJ2-7, with D possibly TRBD1 on 6 matching bases. Trimming removed 0 bases at V and 0 bases at J, with 10 bases between. The CDR3 consists of 15 residues. The V gene's germline CDR1 is SGHRS and CDR2 YFSETQ. The CDR3 sequence is CASSLGAGDSYEQYF. In DNA, the CDR3 is TGCGCCAGCAGCTTGGGAGCAGGGGACTCCTACGAGCAGTACTTC.

V is TRBV18 and J is TRBJ1-2; TRBD1 matches 7 bases. V was pared by 1 base and J by 3 bases, with 8 bases of the junction left unmatched. This CDR3 is built from 16 residues. Germline lookup yields CDR1 KGHSH and CDR2 LQKENI. The CDR3 loop is CASSPQRQGPDYGYTF. The CDR3 DNA reads TGTGCCAGCTCACCACAGAGACAGGGTCCGGACTATGGCTACACCTTC.

The chain carries TRBV10-3 and TRBJ1-1, with a weak D call TRBD1 (6 bases). Germline CDR1 reads ENHRY; CDR2 reads SYGVKD. This CDR3 has 16 amino acids. Trimming stripped 0 bases from V and 2 bases from J, with 13 bases between. The CDR3 coding sequence is TGTGCCATCAGTGAGTCGATAGGACAGCACAACACTGAAGCTTTCTTT. Translation gives CAISESIGQHNTEAFF.

The V gene is TRBV27, the J gene TRBJ1-1, with 9 bases matching TRBD1. The CDR3 is 16 amino acids. Germline V lookup: CDR1 MNHEY, CDR2 SMNVEV (reference sequence). After removal of 3 bases from V and 1 base from J, the junction contained 6 bases not matched to a gene. Here the CDR3 DNA reads TGTGCCAGCAGTTTTAAACAGGGGGCAGGGAACACTGAAGCTTTCTTT. It yields the protein CASSFKQGAGNTEAFF.

V and J are TRBV5-1 and TRBJ2-1; 10 positions match TRBD2. V was clipped by 4 bases and J by 8 bases; unmatched bases: 9. Looked up from germline, CDR1 is SGHRS and CDR2 is YFSETQ. This CDR3 contains 15 residues. This CDR3 is CASSLSGRELDEQFF. CDR3 coding DNA: TGCGCCAGCAGCCTCAGCGGGAGGGAGCTCGATGAGCAGTTCTTC.

The J gene is TRBJ2-1, the V gene TRBV27, with TRBD2 matching 11 bases. With 3 bases clipped from V and 8 bases from J, the junction kept 9 bases outside the gene matches. The germline gives CDR1 MNHEY, CDR2 SMNVEV (reference sequence). CDR3 length: 16 amino acids. The CDR3 reads CASSFRLAGSFYEQFF. CDR3 bases: TGTGCCAGCAGTTTTAGACTAGCGGGATCTTTCTATGAGCAGTTCTTC.

In regard to this clone: Since no conserved phenylalanine or tryptophan closes the CDR3, a read error is the likely cause. The V and J genes are TRBV5-4 and TRBJ1-5; 7 bases align to TRBD1. This CDR3 region has 15 residues. J lost 0 bases, V lost 3 bases, and 3 bases had no gene match. Germline V CDR1 and CDR2: SGHNT, YYREEE (reference sequence). The CDR3 DNA is TGTGCCAGCAGCTCAGGGGGAAATAGCAATCAGCCCCAGCATGTT. The encoded protein is CASSSGGNSNQPQHV.

The chain uses TRBV19 and TRBJ1-5; 8 nucleotides match TRBD1. Trimming at V came to 4 bases and at J to 2 bases, leaving 4 bases not matched to a gene. The CDR3 loop spans 15 amino acids. Germline CDR1 reads LNHDA; CDR2 reads SQIVND (reference sequence). The DNA of the CDR3 is TGTGCCAGTAGTAGGACAGGGTTTGGCAATCAGCCCCAGCATTTT. This translates into CASSRTGFGNQPQHF. The whole variable domain, remainder taken from reference TRBV19 and TRBJ1-5, is DGGITQSPKYLFRKEGQNVTLSCEQNLNHDAMYWYRQDPGQGLRLIYYSQIVNDFQKGDIAEGYSVSREKKESFPLTVTSAQKNPTAFYLCASSRTGFGNQPQHFGDGTRLSIL.

This clone was seen only once. The rearrangement joins TRBV11-2 to TRBJ1-1; D ambiguous. This CDR3 comprises 13 residues. The germline CDR1 and CDR2 sequences are SGHAT and FQNNGV. The V and J ends lost 1 base and 4 bases respectively, with 7 bases between them. The CDR3 loop is CASSLAESTEAFF. The CDR3 DNA reads TGTGCCAGCAGCTTAGCTGAGTCCACTGAAGCTTTCTTT.

This rearrangement joins TRBV5-1 to TRBJ2-1, with a possible D match to TRBD1 (5 bases). The CDR3 spans 14 residues. Trimming left V 4 bases short and J 4 bases short, with 12 bases between. Germline V gene sequence: CDR1 SGHRS, CDR2 YFSETQ. CDR3 coding DNA: TGCGCCAGCAGCCCTGACAGCCTATACAATGAGCAGTTCTTC. Residues: CASSPDSLYNEQFF.

The chain employs TRBV11-2 and TRBJ2-1; 11 nucleotides line up with TRBD2. Trimming cost V 8 bases and J 7 bases; bases outside gene matches: 4. Germline-derived CDR1 and CDR2 are SGHAT and FQNNGV. This CDR3 is 13 amino acids long. CDR3 DNA sequence: TGTGCCAGCCGTAGACTAGCGGGAAATGAGCAGTTCTTC. Protein sequence: CASRRLAGNEQFF.

This chain joins TRBV4-1 and TRBJ1-3; TRBD1 agrees at 9 bases. The CDR3 is 17 residues long. The ends lost 0 bases at V and 2 bases at J; junction bases unmatched: 5. Germline V gene lookup returns CDR1 MGHRA and CDR2 YSYEKL. CDR3 residues: CASSQDPQGAAGNTIYF. CDR3 DNA sequence: TGCGCCAGCAGCCAAGACCCACAGGGGGCTGCTGGAAACACCATATATTTT.

In this sample, this clone turned up once. The V gene is TRBV9, the J gene TRBJ2-1; D remains unclear. The V and J ends lost 0 bases and 6 bases respectively, with 7 bases between them. The CDR3 runs 13 residues. Germline assignment: CDR1 SGDLS and CDR2 YYNGEE. The CDR3 protein is CASSVEPGNEQFF. The CDR3 region has the DNA TGTGCCAGCAGCGTAGAACCGGGCAATGAGCAGTTCTTC.